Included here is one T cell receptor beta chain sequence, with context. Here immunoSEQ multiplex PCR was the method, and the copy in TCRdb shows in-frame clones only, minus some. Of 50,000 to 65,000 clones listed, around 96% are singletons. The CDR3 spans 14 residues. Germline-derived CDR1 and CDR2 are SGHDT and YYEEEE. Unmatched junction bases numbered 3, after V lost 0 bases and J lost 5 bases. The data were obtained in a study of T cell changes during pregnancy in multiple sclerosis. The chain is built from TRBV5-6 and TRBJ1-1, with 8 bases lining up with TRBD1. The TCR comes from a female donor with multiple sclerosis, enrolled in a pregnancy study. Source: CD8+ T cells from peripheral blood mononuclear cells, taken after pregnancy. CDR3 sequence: CASSLGQGLTEAFF. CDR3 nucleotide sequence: TGTGCCAGCAGCTTGGGACAGGGGTTGACTGAAGCTTTCTTT.